What follows is one TCR beta chain and its context. V dropped 1 base and J dropped 4 bases, with 16 bases sitting between them. Germline values: CDR1 MNHNS, CDR2 SASEGT. The CDR3 is made up of 16 amino acids. The data derive from a study of cytomegalovirus exposure and HLA in healthy donors. Repertoires were generated with immunoSEQ multiplex PCR, while TCRdb's copy carries only in-frame clones and drops some. Among roughly 150,000 clones listed, 88% were seen once. This clonotype was obtained from a man between 18 and 29 years old in good health and CMV-seronegative. This sequence joins TRBV6-1 and TRBJ1-2; D may be TRBD1 (5 bases). Material: PBMCs. The CDR3 here is CASSEGGLLLGYGYTF. CDR3 in DNA: TGTGCCAGCAGTGAAGGGGGACTCCTTTTGGGCTATGGCTACACCTTC.